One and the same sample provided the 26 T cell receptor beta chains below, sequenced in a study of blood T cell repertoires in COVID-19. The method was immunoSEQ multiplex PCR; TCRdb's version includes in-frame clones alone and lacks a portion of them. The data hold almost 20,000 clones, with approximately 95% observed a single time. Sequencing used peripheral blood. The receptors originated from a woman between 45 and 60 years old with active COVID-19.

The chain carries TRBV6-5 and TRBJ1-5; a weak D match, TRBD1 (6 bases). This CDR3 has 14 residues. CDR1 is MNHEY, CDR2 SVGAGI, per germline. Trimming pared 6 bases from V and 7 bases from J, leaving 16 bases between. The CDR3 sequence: CASRGGRGGQPQHF. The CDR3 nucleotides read TGTGCCAGCAGGGGGGGCAGGGGAGGGCAGCCCCAGCATTTT.

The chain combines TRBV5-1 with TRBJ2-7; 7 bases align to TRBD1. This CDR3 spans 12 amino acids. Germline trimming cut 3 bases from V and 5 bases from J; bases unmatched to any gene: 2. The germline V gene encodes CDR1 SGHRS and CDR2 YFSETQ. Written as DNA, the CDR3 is TGCGCCAGCAGCTACAGGGGTAACGAGCAGTACTTC. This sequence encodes CASSYRGNEQYF.

The CDR3 nucleotides are TGTGCCAGCACCGAAGACAGGGTACCCAATGAGCAGTTCTTC. Its translation: CASTEDRVPNEQFF. This chain joins TRBV6-5 and TRBJ2-1; TRBD1 agrees at 7 bases. Germline V lookup: CDR1 MNHEY, CDR2 SVGAGI. V lost 7 bases to trimming and J lost 6 bases; unmatched junction nucleotides: 9. The CDR3 extends over 14 amino acids.

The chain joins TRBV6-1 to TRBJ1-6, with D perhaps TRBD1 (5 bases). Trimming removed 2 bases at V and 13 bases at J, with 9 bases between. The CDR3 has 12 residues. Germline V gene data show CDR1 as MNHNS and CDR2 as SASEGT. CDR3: CASSEIRGPLHF. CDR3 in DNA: TGTGCCAGCAGTGAAATTAGGGGCCCCCTCCACTTT.

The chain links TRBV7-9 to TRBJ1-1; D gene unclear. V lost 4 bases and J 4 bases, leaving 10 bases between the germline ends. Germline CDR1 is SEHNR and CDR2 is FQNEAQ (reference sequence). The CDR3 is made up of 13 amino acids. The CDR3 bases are TGTGCCAGCAGCTACGGGAGCAGCACTGAAGCTTTCTTT. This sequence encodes CASSYGSSTEAFF.

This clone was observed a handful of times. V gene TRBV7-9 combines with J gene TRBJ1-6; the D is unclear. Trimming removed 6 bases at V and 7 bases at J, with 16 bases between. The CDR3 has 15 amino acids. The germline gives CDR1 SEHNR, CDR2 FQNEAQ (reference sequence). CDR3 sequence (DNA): TGTGCCAGCAGTGCTCCGTGGGCGCGCAATTCACCCCTCCACTTT. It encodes CASSAPWARNSPLHF.

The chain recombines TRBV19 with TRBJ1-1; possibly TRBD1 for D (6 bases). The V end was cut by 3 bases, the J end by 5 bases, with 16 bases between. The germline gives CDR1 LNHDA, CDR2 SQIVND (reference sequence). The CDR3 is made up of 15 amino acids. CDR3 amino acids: CASSIGQRLRTEAFF. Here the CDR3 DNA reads TGTGCCAGTAGTATCGGACAGAGATTGAGGACTGAAGCTTTCTTT.

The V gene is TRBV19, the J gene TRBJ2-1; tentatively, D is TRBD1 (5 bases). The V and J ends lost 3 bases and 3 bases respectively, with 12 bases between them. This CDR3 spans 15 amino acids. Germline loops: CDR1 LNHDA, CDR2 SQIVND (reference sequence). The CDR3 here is CASSMMGTGYNEQFF. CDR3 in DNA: TGTGCCAGTAGTATGATGGGTACAGGCTACAATGAGCAGTTCTTC.

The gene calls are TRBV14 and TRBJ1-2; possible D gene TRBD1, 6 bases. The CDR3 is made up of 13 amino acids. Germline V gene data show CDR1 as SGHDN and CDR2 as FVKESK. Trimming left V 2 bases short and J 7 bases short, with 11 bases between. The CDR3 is CASSQQGSGGYTF. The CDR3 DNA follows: TGTGCCAGCAGCCAACAGGGGTCGGGTGGCTACACCTTC.

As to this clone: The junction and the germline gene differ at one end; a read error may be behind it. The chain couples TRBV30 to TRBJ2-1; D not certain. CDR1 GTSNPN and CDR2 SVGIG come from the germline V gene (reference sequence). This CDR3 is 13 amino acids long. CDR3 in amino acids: CAWSRSSSNEQFF. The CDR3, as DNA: TGTGCCTGGAGTAGGAGTTCCTCCAATGAGCAGTTCTTC.

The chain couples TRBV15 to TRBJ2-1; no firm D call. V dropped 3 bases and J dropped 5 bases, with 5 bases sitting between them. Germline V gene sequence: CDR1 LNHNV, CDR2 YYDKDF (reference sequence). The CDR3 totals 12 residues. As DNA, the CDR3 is TGTGCCACCAGCAGGTCAAACAATGAGCAGTTCTTC. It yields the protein CATSRSNNEQFF.

CDR3 DNA: TGTGCCAGCAGCTTGACGGAGTCTTATGAAAAACTGTTTTTT. It translates to CASSLTESYEKLFF. The rearrangement uses TRBV5-6 and TRBJ1-4; D call uncertain. Germline V CDR1 and CDR2: SGHDT, YYEEEE. V lost 1 base, J lost 6 bases, and 10 bases lay in between. The CDR3 is 14 residues long.

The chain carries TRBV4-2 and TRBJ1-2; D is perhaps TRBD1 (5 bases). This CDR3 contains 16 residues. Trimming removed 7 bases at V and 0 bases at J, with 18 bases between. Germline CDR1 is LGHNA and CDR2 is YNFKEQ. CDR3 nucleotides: TGTGCCAGCACCCGGGCCGGGGGAGGAACTAACTATGGCTACACCTTC. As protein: CASTRAGGGTNYGYTF.

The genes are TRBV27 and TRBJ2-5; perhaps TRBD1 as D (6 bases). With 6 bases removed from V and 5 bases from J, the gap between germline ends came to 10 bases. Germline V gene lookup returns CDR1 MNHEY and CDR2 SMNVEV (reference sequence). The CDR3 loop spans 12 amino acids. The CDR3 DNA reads TGTGCCAGCAGCAGGGGAGCGGAGACCCAGTACTTC. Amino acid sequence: CASSRGAETQYF.

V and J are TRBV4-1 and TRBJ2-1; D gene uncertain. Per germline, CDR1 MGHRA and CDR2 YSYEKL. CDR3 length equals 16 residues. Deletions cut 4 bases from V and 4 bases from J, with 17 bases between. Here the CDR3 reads CASSRTQTEVYNEQFF. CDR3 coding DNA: TGCGCCAGCAGCCGCACCCAAACTGAAGTATACAATGAGCAGTTCTTC.

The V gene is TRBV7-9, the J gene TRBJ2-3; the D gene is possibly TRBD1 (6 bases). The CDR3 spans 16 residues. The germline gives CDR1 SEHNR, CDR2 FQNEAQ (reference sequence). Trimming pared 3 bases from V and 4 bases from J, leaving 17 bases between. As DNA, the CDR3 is TGTGCCAGCAGCTTCCCTTCAGGGGTGGGGGCAGATACGCAGTATTTT. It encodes CASSFPSGVGADTQYF.

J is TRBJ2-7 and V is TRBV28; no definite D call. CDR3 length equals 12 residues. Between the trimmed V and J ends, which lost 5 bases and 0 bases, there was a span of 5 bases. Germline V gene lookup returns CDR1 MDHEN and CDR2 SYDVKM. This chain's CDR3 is CASSPSSYEQYF. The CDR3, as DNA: TGTGCCAGCAGTCCCAGCTCCTACGAGCAGTACTTC.

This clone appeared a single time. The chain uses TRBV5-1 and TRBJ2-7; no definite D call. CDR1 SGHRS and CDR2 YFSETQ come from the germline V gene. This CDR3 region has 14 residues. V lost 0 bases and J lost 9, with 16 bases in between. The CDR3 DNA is TGCGCCAGCAGCTTGGCCGGGTCGGCTACGGGGCAGTACTTC. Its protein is CASSLAGSATGQYF.

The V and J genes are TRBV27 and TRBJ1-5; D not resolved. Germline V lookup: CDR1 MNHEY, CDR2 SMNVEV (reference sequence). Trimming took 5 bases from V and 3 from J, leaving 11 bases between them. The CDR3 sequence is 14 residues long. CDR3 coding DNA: TGTGCCAGCAGTCCGGTGTATTCCAATCAGCCCCAGCATTTT. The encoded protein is CASSPVYSNQPQHF.

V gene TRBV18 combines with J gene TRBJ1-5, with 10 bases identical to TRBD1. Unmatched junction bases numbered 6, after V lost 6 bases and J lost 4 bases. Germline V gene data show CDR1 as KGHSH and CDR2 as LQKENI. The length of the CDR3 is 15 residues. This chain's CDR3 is CASSHGQGGNQPQHF. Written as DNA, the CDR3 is TGTGCCAGCTCGCACGGACAGGGGGGGAATCAGCCCCAGCATTTT. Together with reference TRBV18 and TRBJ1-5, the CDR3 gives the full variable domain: NAGVMQNPRHLVRRRGQEARLRCSPMKGHSHVYWYRQLPEEGLKFMVYLQKENIIDESGMPKERFSAEFPKEGPSILRIQQVVRGDSAAYFCASSHGQGGNQPQHFGDGTRLSIL.

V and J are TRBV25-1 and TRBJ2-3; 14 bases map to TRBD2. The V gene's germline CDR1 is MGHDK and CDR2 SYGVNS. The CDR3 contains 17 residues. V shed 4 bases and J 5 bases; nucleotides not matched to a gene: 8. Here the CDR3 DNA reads TGTGCCAGCAGTGGGTCCGGGACTAGCGGGAGAGGAGATACGCAGTATTTT. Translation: CASSGSGTSGRGDTQYF.

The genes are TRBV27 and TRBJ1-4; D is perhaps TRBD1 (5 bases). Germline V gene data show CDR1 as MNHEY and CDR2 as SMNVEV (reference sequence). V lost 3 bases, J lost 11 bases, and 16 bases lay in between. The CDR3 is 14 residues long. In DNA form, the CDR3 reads TGTGCCAGCAGTTTTTCGCCAGGGCGGGGGAAACTGTTTTTT. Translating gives CASSFSPGRGKLFF.

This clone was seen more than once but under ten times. CDR3 coding DNA: TGCGCCACCTTCGGGGGGGCCAATGAGCAGTTCTTC. Its translation: CATFGGANEQFF. The chain recombines TRBV10-2 with TRBJ2-1; 8 nucleotides line up with TRBD2. Germline-derived CDR1 and CDR2 are WSHSY and SAAADI. V shed 10 bases, J shed 6 bases, and the junction held 5 bases outside the gene matches. The CDR3 spans 12 residues.

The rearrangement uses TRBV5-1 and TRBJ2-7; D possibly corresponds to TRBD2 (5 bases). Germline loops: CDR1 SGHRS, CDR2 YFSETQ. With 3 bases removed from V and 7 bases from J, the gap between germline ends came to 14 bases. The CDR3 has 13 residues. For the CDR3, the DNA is TGCGCCAGCAGCTCGCGCGCCCCGGGGGAGCAGTACTTC. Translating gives CASSSRAPGEQYF.

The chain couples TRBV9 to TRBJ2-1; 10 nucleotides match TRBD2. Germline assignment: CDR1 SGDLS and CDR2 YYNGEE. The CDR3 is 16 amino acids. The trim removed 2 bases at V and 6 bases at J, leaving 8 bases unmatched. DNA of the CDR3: TGTGCCAGCAGCGTCCAAGCGGGAGGGGGGCGCAATGAGCAGTTCTTC. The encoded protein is CASSVQAGGGRNEQFF.

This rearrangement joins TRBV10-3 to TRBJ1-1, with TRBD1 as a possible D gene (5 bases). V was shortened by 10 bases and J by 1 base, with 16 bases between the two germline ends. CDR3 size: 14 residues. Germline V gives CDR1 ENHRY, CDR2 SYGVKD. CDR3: CATGRGTENTEAFF. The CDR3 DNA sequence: TGTGCCACCGGGCGGGGGACTGAGAACACTGAAGCTTTCTTT.